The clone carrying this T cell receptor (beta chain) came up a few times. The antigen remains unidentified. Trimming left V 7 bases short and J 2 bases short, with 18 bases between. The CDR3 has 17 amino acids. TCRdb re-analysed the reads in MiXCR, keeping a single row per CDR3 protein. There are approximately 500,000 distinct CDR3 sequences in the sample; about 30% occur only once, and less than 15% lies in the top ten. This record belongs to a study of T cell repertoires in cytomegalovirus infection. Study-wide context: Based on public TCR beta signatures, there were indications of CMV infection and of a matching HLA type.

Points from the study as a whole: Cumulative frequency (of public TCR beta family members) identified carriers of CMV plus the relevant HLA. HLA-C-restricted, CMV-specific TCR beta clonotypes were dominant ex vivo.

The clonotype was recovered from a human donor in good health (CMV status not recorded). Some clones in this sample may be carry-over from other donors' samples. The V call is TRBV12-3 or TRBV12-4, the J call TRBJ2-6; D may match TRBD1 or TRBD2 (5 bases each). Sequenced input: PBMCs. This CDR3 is CASIPRQGRPGANVLTF. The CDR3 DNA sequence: TGTGCCAGCATTCCGAGGCAGGGACGCCCTGGGGCCAACGTCCTGACTTTC.